The 21 T cell receptor beta chains below all came from one sample that was sequenced in a study of T-cell memory formation after mild COVID-19. In TCRdb, the 5' RACE reads were re-called with MiXCR into one record per CDR3 protein. The table records fewer than 350,000 distinct CDR3 sequences, 8.2% of them present only once. Specimen: PBMCs or a T cell subset sorted from them (not recorded which). These receptors all stem from a man younger than 30 who had mild COVID-19 (a few samples of this study predate the infection). Cell type and time point are not known.

The V call is TRBV23-1, the J call TRBJ2-5; 11 positions agree with TRBD2. TRBV23-1 has ORF status, its function being uncertain. The CDR3 contains 16 residues. The J segment lost 3 bases and the V segment lost 2 bases, leaving 5 bases of the junction unmatched. CDR3 sequence (DNA): TGCGCCAGCAGTCAACACATGACTAGCGGGAAAGAGACCCAGTACTTC. Amino acid sequence: CASSQHMTSGKETQYF.

This clonotype was picked up a small number of times. CDR3 protein: CASTGQGLGGSFGTEAFF. Here the CDR3 DNA reads TGTGCCTCGACGGGACAGGGTCTCGGGGGGAGTTTCGGCACTGAAGCTTTCTTT. The gene calls are TRBV10-3 and TRBJ1-1, with 9 nucleotides matching TRBD1. Germline V gene sequence: CDR1 ENHRY, CDR2 SYGVKD. There are 18 residues in the CDR3. J gave up 4 bases and V 11 bases, and 23 bases lay outside the gene matches.

This clonotype has at least ten counts. This chain uses TRBV24-1 with TRBJ2-2; a weak D match, TRBD1 (6 bases). Germline CDR1 is KGHDR and CDR2 is SFDVKD. This CDR3 is built from 15 residues. The ends were cut back, 3 bases at V and 7 bases at J, with 14 bases in the middle. In nucleotides, the CDR3 is TGTGCCACCAGTGATCCCTCGACAGGCGGCGGGGAGCTGTTTTTT. Protein: CATSDPSTGGGELFF.

This clonotype was seen a handful of times. The gene calls are TRBV12-3 or TRBV12-4 and TRBJ2-2; no clear D. The CDR3 totals 14 residues. V lost 3 bases and J 0 bases, leaving 5 bases between the germline ends. The CDR3 coding sequence is TGTGCCAGCAGTTTTATTCCGAACACCGGGGAGCTGTTTTTT. It is translated as CASSFIPNTGELFF.

There are a few counts of this clonotype. J is TRBJ2-2 and V is TRBV12-3 or TRBV12-4; D remains unclear. V was pared by 3 bases and J by 1 base, with 9 bases between. The CDR3 runs 15 residues. CDR3 nucleotides: TGTGCCAGCAGTTTGTGGCAGGAGAACACCGGGGAGCTGTTTTTT. Its protein product is CASSLWQENTGELFF.

The sample holds many counts of this clonotype. The rearrangement uses TRBV7-2 and TRBJ2-2, with D perhaps TRBD2 (5 bases). V gave up 0 bases and J gave up 15 bases, with 17 bases separating them. Germline-derived CDR1 and CDR2 are SGHTA and FQGNSA. This CDR3 has 14 amino acids. This CDR3 is CASSLARSGMVVFF. The CDR3 DNA sequence: TGTGCCAGCAGCTTAGCGAGGTCGGGAATGGTGGTGTTTTTT.

This clonotype appeared many times. This sequence joins TRBV7-9 and TRBJ2-5; 9 bases align to TRBD1. J lost 5 bases, V lost 7 bases, and 17 bases had no gene match. The CDR3 consists of 17 residues. Germline CDR1 reads SEHNR; CDR2 reads FQNEAQ (reference sequence). CDR3 bases: TGTGCCAGCACACCGGGACAGGGCTTTGTTCGGCGGGAGACCCAGTACTTC. It encodes CASTPGQGFVRRETQYF.

This clonotype showed up just a few times. The J gene is TRBJ2-4, the V gene TRBV6-5, with 8 bases that match TRBD2. J gave up 0 bases and V 5 bases, and 6 bases lay outside the gene matches. Germline CDR1 is MNHEY and CDR2 is SVGAGI. This CDR3 comprises 16 residues. CDR3 protein: CASSRSGVLAKNIQYF. The CDR3 DNA reads as TGTGCCAGCAGTCGTAGCGGGGTCCTAGCCAAAAACATTCAGTACTTC.

There are a few counts of this clonotype. Here the CDR3 reads CSARQVPNQPQHF. CDR3 DNA sequence: TGCAGTGCTCGACAGGTTCCCAATCAGCCCCAGCATTTT. The chain couples TRBV20-1 to TRBJ1-5; weak D call: TRBD1 (6 bases). Trimming removed 5 bases from V and 3 bases from J, with 11 bases in between. CDR3 length: 13 amino acids. Germline V gene lookup returns CDR1 DFQATT and CDR2 SNEGSKA (reference sequence).

This clonotype was counted a few times. V and J are TRBV6-6 and TRBJ2-1, with a tentative D call TRBD2 (7 bases). Germline CDR1 is MNHNY and CDR2 is SVGAGI (reference sequence). Trimming shortened V by 0 bases and J by 7 bases, and 10 bases separated the two germline ends. The CDR3 has 14 amino acids. The CDR3 here is CASSYSRGGNEQFF. In DNA, the CDR3 is TGTGCCAGCAGTTACTCGAGGGGGGGGAATGAGCAGTTCTTC.

V is TRBV5-5 and J is TRBJ2-7, with D tentatively TRBD1 or TRBD2 (5 bases each). CDR1 is SGHKS, CDR2 YYEKEE, per germline (reference sequence). The CDR3 sequence is 15 residues long. Trimming took off 2 bases at V and 5 bases at J, with 17 bases between the two ends. The CDR3 DNA follows: TGTGCCAGCAGCTTCCTAGAGAGGGGCCTGGACGAGCAGTACTTC. The encoded protein is CASSFLERGLDEQYF.

This chain connects TRBV6-6 to TRBJ1-1; D is unresolved. Germline V gene lookup returns CDR1 MNHNY and CDR2 SVGAGI (reference sequence). This CDR3 spans 16 amino acids. The germline V and J ends were trimmed by 6 bases and 5 bases, with 22 bases remaining between them. The CDR3 bases are TGTGCCAGCAGCCTCCCCGGGAGCGGCGGTCTTACTGAAGCTTTCTTT. This gives the protein CASSLPGSGGLTEAFF.

This clonotype was seen a few times. V is TRBV4-1 and J is TRBJ1-1, with TRBD1 identical over 8 bases. The germline gives CDR1 MGHRA, CDR2 YSYEKL. V shed 1 base, J shed 4 bases, and the junction held 5 bases outside the gene matches. This CDR3 has 15 amino acids. DNA for the CDR3: TGCGCCAGCAGCCAAGCCCGGACAGGGCTCACTGAAGCTTTCTTT. This sequence encodes CASSQARTGLTEAFF.

The V gene is TRBV6-6, the J gene TRBJ1-2; TRBD1 aligns across 10 bases. In germline, CDR1 is MNHNY, CDR2 SVGAGI (reference sequence). With V trimmed by 6 bases and J by 8 bases, 15 bases remained unmatched. There are 16 residues in the CDR3. The DNA of the CDR3 is TGTGCCAGCAGAATAATCCCGGGACAGGGGTCGGAGGGCTACACCTTC. Residues: CASRIIPGQGSEGYTF.

This clonotype was seen many times. This rearrangement joins TRBV5-1 to TRBJ2-3; TRBD1 matches 8 bases. V lost 3 bases and J lost 4; bases outside the gene matches: 10. Germline V lookup: CDR1 SGHRS, CDR2 YFSETQ. The CDR3 spans 16 residues. The CDR3 sequence is CASSWGGQGDADTQYF. The CDR3 DNA is TGCGCCAGCAGCTGGGGTGGACAGGGTGATGCAGATACGCAGTATTTT. Drawing the rest from reference TRBV5-1 and TRBJ2-3, the complete variable domain is KAGVTQTPRYLIKTRGQQVTLSCSPISGHRSVSWYQQTPGQGLQFLFEYFSETQRNKGNFPGRFSGRQFSNSRSEMNVSTLELGDSALYLCASSWGGQGDADTQYFGPGTRLTVL.

This clonotype was recorded at least ten times. This chain links TRBV12-3 or TRBV12-4 with TRBJ1-4, with no clear D. V lost 2 bases to trimming and J lost 8 bases, with 12 bases between them. CDR3 length: 14 amino acids. The DNA for the CDR3 is TGTGCCAGCAGTTTAAAAGGGCCGCGCGAAAAACTGTTTTTT. It encodes CASSLKGPREKLFF.

This clonotype has a count of ten or more. The gene calls are TRBV7-8 and TRBJ2-5; a weak D match, TRBD2 (5 bases). The germline V gene encodes CDR1 SGHVS and CDR2 FQNEAQ. The CDR3 extends over 13 amino acids. Deletions cut 5 bases from V and 5 bases from J, with 12 bases between. CDR3 nucleotides: TGTGCCAGCAGCCCAACTAGTGGTGAGACCCAGTACTTC. Its protein product is CASSPTSGETQYF.

V and J are TRBV4-2 and TRBJ2-1, with TRBD1 matching 7 bases. The trim removed 8 bases at V and 5 bases at J, leaving 12 bases unmatched. Germline CDR1 reads LGHNA; CDR2 reads YNFKEQ. The CDR3 sequence is 15 residues long. CDR3 in amino acids: CASGKVGGNDNEQFF. CDR3 sequence (DNA): TGTGCCAGCGGAAAGGTAGGGGGCAACGACAATGAGCAGTTCTTC.

This clonotype has only a few counts. The V gene is TRBV7-8, the J gene TRBJ2-3; D is uncertain. This CDR3 is 13 amino acids long. V was shortened by 2 bases and J by 6 bases, with 9 bases between the two germline ends. The germline V gene has CDR1 SGHVS and CDR2 FQNEAQ. The DNA of the CDR3 is TGTGCCAGCAGCTTAACCGAAGCGGATACGCAGTATTTT. It yields the protein CASSLTEADTQYF.

This rearrangement joins TRBV28 to TRBJ1-3; possibly TRBD1 for D (5 bases). CDR1 and CDR2 from the germline V gene are MDHEN and SYDVKM. The CDR3 spans 15 residues. The ends were cut back, 3 bases at V and 0 bases at J, with 9 bases in the middle. CDR3 sequence: CASSLGGASGNTIYF. CDR3 nucleotide sequence: TGTGCCAGCAGTTTGGGAGGGGCCTCTGGAAACACCATATATTTT.

The gene calls are TRBV5-5 and TRBJ1-5; D not certain. V was pared by 4 bases and J by 1 base, with 12 bases between. Germline V gene lookup returns CDR1 SGHKS and CDR2 YYEKEE (reference sequence). The CDR3 sequence is 15 residues long. The chain's CDR3 is CASSEEGVSNQPQHF. As DNA, the CDR3 is TGTGCCAGCAGCGAAGAAGGAGTCAGCAATCAGCCCCAGCATTTT. Full variable domain (rest looked up from reference TRBV5-5 and TRBJ1-5): DAGVTQSPTHLIKTRGQQVTLRCSPISGHKSVSWYQQVLGQGPQFIFQYYEKEERGRGNFPDRFSARQFPNYSSELNVNALLLGDSALYLCASSEEGVSNQPQHFGDGTRLSIL.